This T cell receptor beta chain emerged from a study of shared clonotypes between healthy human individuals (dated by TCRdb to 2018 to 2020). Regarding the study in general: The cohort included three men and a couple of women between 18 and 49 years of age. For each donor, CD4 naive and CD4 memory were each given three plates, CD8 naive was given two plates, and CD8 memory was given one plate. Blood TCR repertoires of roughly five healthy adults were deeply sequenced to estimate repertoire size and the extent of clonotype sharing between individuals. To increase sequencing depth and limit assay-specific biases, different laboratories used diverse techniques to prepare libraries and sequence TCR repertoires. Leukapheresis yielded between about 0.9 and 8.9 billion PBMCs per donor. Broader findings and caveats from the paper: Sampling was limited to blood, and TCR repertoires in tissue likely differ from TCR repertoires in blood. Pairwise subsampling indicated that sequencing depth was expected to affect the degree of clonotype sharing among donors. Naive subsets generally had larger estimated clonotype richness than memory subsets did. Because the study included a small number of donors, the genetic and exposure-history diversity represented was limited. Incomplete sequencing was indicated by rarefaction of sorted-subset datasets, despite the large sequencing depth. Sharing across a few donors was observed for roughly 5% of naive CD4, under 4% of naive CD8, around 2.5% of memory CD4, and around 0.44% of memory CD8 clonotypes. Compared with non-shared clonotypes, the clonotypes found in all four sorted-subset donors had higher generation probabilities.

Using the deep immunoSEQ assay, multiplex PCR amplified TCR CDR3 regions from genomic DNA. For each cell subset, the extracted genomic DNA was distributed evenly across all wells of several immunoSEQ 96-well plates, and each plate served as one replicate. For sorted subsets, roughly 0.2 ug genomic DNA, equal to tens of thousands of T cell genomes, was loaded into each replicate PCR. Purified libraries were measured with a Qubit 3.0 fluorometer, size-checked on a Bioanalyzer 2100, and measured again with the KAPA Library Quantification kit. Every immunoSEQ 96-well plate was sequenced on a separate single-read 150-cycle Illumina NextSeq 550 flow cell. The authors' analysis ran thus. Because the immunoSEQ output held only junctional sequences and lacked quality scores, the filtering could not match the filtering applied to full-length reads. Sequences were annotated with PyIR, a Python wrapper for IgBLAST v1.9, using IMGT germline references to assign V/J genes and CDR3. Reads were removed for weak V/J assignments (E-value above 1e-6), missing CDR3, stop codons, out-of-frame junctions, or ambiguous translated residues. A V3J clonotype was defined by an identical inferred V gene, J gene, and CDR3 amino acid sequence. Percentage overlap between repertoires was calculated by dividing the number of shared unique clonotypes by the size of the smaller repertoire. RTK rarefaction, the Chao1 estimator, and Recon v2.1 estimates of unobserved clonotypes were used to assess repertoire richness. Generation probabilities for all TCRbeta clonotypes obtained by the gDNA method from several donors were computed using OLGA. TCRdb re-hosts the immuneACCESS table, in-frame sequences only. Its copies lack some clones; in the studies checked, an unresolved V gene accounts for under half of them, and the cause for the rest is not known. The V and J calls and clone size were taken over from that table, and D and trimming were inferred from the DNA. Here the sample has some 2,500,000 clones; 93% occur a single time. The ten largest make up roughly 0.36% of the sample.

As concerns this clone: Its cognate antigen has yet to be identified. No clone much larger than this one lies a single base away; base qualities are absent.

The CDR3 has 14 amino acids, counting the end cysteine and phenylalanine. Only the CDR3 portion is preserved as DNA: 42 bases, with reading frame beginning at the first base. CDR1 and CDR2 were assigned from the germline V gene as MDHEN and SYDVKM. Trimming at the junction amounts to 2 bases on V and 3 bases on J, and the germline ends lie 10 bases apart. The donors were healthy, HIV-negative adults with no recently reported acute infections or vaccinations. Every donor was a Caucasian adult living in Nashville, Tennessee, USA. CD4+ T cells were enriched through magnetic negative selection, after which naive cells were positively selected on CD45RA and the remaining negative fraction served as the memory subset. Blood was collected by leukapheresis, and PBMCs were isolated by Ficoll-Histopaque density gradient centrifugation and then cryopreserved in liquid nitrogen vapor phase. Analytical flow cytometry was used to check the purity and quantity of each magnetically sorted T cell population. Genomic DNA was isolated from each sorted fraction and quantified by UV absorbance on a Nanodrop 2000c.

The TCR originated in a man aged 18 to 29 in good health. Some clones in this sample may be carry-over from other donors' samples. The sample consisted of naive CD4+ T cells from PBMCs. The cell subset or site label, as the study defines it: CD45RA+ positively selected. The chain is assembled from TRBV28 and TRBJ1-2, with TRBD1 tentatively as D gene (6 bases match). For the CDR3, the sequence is CASSLERGDYGYTF. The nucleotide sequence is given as TGTGCCAGCAGTTTAGAGAGGGGGGACTATGGCTACACCTTC.